This TCR beta chain was sequenced during a study of blood T cell repertoires in COVID-19. Whole-study context: The United States, Italy and Spain were the sources of the acute and convalescent COVID-19 samples.

Enrollees, about 18 to 95 years old, lived in approximately 24 US areas. The data were produced by immunoSEQ multiplex PCR, yet TCRdb's version contains in-frame clones alone and is incomplete. In the table there are 230,000 or so clones, 86% of which are singletons. Deletions cut 6 bases from V and 4 bases from J, with 12 bases between. The CDR3 consists of 13 residues. The TCR originated in a woman aged 40 to 49 with acute COVID-19. Sequenced input: PBMCs or T cells enriched from blood (not recorded which). J is TRBJ1-1 and V is TRBV12-3 or TRBV12-4; D not certain. CDR3 nucleotide sequence: TGTGCCAGCAGACCATTCGGTGGCACTGAAGCTTTCTTT. Translation: CASRPFGGTEAFF.